The clone carrying this TCR beta chain was seen only a few times. What it binds is not known. The TCR beta CDR3 regions underwent amplification using RNA transcripts as the source. Initially, a first-round RT-PCR of the TCR CDR3 employed the HTBI primer set. One entry per CDR3 protein results from TCRdb running MiXCR on the multiplex PCR reads. This sample has roughly 500,000 distinct CDR3 sequences, with roughly 45% found just once. Exclusion criteria comprised uncontrolled infection, other autoimmune disease, pregnancy or lactation. Based on clinical symptoms, serum thyroxine and TRAb, thyroid ultrasound and orbital computed tomography, diagnoses were reached. The data stem from a study of T cells in Graves' hyperthyroidism and ophthalmopathy. The CDR3 contains 15 residues. V was clipped by 4 bases and J by 4 bases; unmatched bases: 3. The germline gives CDR1 WSHSY, CDR2 SAAADI. The study's findings and limits: The authors' 13 V-J model separated ophthalmopathy from stable hyperthyroidism. Blood held most thyroid clonotypes expanded above 0.001 frequency.

The receptor was derived from an adult woman with Graves' disease, either hyperthyroidism or ophthalmopathy (not recorded which). V usage is TRBV10-2 and J usage is TRBJ2-1, with 11 nucleotides matching TRBD2. The sequencing sample was made of peripheral blood or thyroid tissue (not recorded which). The chain's CDR3 is CASSVSGRAYNEQFF. The CDR3 DNA is TGCGCCAGCAGTGTTAGCGGGAGGGCTTACAATGAGCAGTTCTTC.